The next 20 T cell receptor beta chains were all read from a single sample in a study of T cells after posttransplantation cyclophosphamide. Sequenced by immunoSEQ multiplex PCR; TCRdb stores in-frame clones only, minus some. The sample carries about 21,000 clones, 95% to 99% recorded once. The sequenced sample was naive CD8+ T cells sorted from PBMCs. The receptors originated from a man aged 40-55 years in good health, CMV-negative, and a related stem cell transplant donor.

The CDR3 spells CASSYQDTSTYEQYF. Here the CDR3 DNA reads TGTGCCAGCAGTTATCAGGACACCTCTACCTACGAGCAGTACTTC. This chain uses TRBV6-6 with TRBJ2-7; the D gene is possibly TRBD1 (5 bases). This CDR3 spans 15 amino acids. V was cut by 3 bases and J by 2 bases, with 14 bases left in between. Germline V gene lookup returns CDR1 MNHNY and CDR2 SVGAGI (reference sequence).

The chain recombines TRBV6-6 with TRBJ2-5; perhaps TRBD2 as D (7 bases). The CDR3 covers 13 residues. Trimming shortened V by 8 bases and J by 5 bases, and 15 bases separated the two germline ends. CDR1 and CDR2 from the germline V gene are MNHNY and SVGAGI (reference sequence). The DNA of the CDR3 is TGTGCCAGCGTAGGGGGGGTGAAGGAGACCCAGTACTTC. Its translation: CASVGGVKETQYF.

The chain combines TRBV15 with TRBJ1-2; 8 positions agree with TRBD1. The CDR3 has 17 amino acids. Germline lookup yields CDR1 LNHNV and CDR2 YYDKDF (reference sequence). With V trimmed by 2 bases and J by 0 bases, 8 bases remained unmatched. The CDR3 region has the DNA TGTGCCACCAGCAGAAGGCGACAGGGGCCAGCTAACTATGGCTACACCTTC. Translating gives CATSRRRQGPANYGYTF.

The sample holds one count of this clone. The chain uses TRBV5-8 and TRBJ2-1, with D possibly TRBD2 on 5 matching bases. CDR3 length equals 15 residues. From germline, CDR1 is SGHTS and CDR2 YDEGEE. The germline V and J ends were trimmed by 4 bases and 7 bases, with 18 bases remaining between them. CDR3 sequence: CASSPWASPGNEQFF. In DNA, the CDR3 is TGTGCCAGCAGCCCCTGGGCCAGCCCGGGGAATGAGCAGTTCTTC. Supplemented by reference TRBV5-8 and TRBJ2-1, the full variable domain reads EAGVTQSPTHLIKTRGQQATLRCSPISGHTSVYWYQQALGLGLQFLLWYDEGEERNRGNFPPRFSGRQFPNYSSELNVNALELEDSALYLCASSPWASPGNEQFFGPGTRLTVL.

CDR3 region: CASSLGSGRHYEQYF. In DNA form, the CDR3 reads TGTGCCAGCAGTTTAGGGTCCGGGAGGCACTACGAGCAGTACTTC. The rearrangement joins TRBV27 to TRBJ2-5; 7 bases are shared with TRBD2. Gene TRBJ2-7 matches the end of the DNA better, so the J call may be wrong. CDR1 MNHEY and CDR2 SMNVEV come from the germline V gene (reference sequence). The CDR3 length is 15 residues.

The rearrangement links TRBV6-5 to TRBJ2-2, with D possibly matching TRBD2 (5 bases). The CDR3 runs 16 residues. Trimming pared 4 bases from V and 5 bases from J, leaving 17 bases between. Germline V CDR1 and CDR2: MNHEY, SVGAGI. CDR3 DNA sequence: TGTGCCAGCAGTTCTTCCCCGAGGGCGATTACCGGGGAGCTGTTTTTT. This translates into CASSSSPRAITGELFF.

The rearrangement links TRBV6-1 to TRBJ2-7; 7 nucleotides align to TRBD2. This CDR3 is built from 13 residues. Germline assignment: CDR1 MNHNS and CDR2 SASEGT. V was pared by 5 bases and J by 5 bases, with 6 bases of the junction left unmatched. CDR3 nucleotide sequence: TGTGCCAGCAGTTATGTGGGGGGGGACGAGCAGTACTTC. Translated: CASSYVGGDEQYF.

The rearrangement uses TRBV30 and TRBJ2-1, with 8 bases matching TRBD2. The CDR3 totals 13 residues. Germline CDR1 GTSNPN, CDR2 SVGIG (reference sequence). The trim removed 0 bases at V and 6 bases at J, leaving 1 base unmatched. The CDR3 here is CAWSVGTSNEQFF. The CDR3 nucleotides read TGTGCCTGGAGTGTTGGGACTAGCAATGAGCAGTTCTTC.

This sequence joins TRBV27 and TRBJ2-7; tentatively, D is TRBD1 (6 bases). The length of the CDR3 is 14 residues. Germline CDR1 is MNHEY and CDR2 is SMNVEV (reference sequence). With 5 bases removed from V and 3 bases from J, the gap between germline ends came to 14 bases. DNA for the CDR3: TGTGCCAGCAGTCAAAGGGGGATTCTCTACGAGCAGTACTTC. Residues: CASSQRGILYEQYF.

The chain combines TRBV6-5 with TRBJ2-3; D unresolved. The V end was cut by 4 bases, the J end by 2 bases, with 7 bases between. Per the germline V gene, CDR1 is MNHEY and CDR2 is SVGAGI. The CDR3 covers 13 residues. CDR3 loop: CASSWASTDTQYF. CDR3 sequence (DNA): TGTGCCAGCAGTTGGGCCTCCACAGATACGCAGTATTTT.

In the case of this clone: An end of the junction does not agree with germline; a read error may underlie this. The same CDR3 is also encoded by other DNA sequences in this sample. The V call is TRBV19, the J call TRBJ2-1, with 10 positions matching TRBD2. Per the germline V gene, CDR1 is LNHDA and CDR2 is SQIVND (reference sequence). This CDR3 is 18 amino acids long. CDR3 in amino acids: CASSIEPILAGIYNEQFF. CDR3 DNA: TGCGCCAGTAGTATAGAACCCATACTAGCGGGAATCTACAATGAGCAGTTCTTC.

The rearrangement links TRBV4-3 to TRBJ2-7; 8 positions match TRBD2. V gave up 4 bases and J gave up 3 bases; unmatched junction bases: 5. The CDR3 consists of 14 residues. Germline loops: CDR1 LGHNA, CDR2 YSLEER. CDR3: CASSPRLASYEQYF. Here the CDR3 DNA reads TGCGCCAGCAGCCCGCGACTAGCGAGCTACGAGCAGTACTTC.

This rearrangement joins TRBV7-3 to TRBJ2-1; the D gene is possibly TRBD2 (6 bases). The germline V gene encodes CDR1 SGHTA and CDR2 FQGTGA. The V end was cut by 5 bases, the J end by 0 bases, with 11 bases between. CDR3 size: 15 residues. The chain's CDR3 is CASSPHSGSYNEQFF. As DNA, the CDR3 is TGTGCCAGCAGCCCACATAGCGGCTCCTACAATGAGCAGTTCTTC.

This rearrangement joins TRBV18 to TRBJ2-4, with a tentative D call TRBD2 (5 bases). V was shortened by 0 bases and J by 3 bases, with 9 bases between the two germline ends. The CDR3 runs 15 residues. Germline V CDR1 and CDR2: KGHSH, LQKENI. The chain's CDR3 is CASSPPEVVKNIQYF. CDR3 bases: TGTGCCAGCTCACCACCGGAGGTTGTCAAAAACATTCAGTACTTC.

The chain uses TRBV27 and TRBJ2-5; 8 nucleotides line up with TRBD2. The CDR3 runs 14 residues. V lost 8 bases and J lost 0; bases outside the gene matches: 5. Germline-derived CDR1 and CDR2 are MNHEY and SMNVEV (reference sequence). The CDR3 region has the DNA TGTGCCAGCGCCGAACTAGCGGACCAAGAGACCCAGTACTTC. It encodes CASAELADQETQYF.

This chain uses TRBV4-2 with TRBJ1-1; D not resolved. Trimming left V 0 bases short and J 6 bases short, with 11 bases between. The length of the CDR3 is 14 residues. Germline CDR1 is LGHNA and CDR2 is YNFKEQ. The CDR3 loop is CASSQDREVPEAFF. The CDR3 nucleotides are TGTGCCAGCAGCCAAGATCGGGAAGTTCCTGAAGCTTTCTTT.

The rearrangement joins TRBV6-5 to TRBJ2-7, with 9 bases matching TRBD1. Germline CDR1 MNHEY, CDR2 SVGAGI. CDR3 length: 14 residues. The junction had 2 bases not matched to a gene; V was cut back by 2 bases and J by 3 bases. As DNA, the CDR3 is TGTGCCAGCAGTTACCGGGACAGGGTCTACGAGCAGTACTTC. This gives the protein CASSYRDRVYEQYF.

This clone was counted once. This chain connects TRBV6-1 to TRBJ2-1, with TRBD2 matching over 8 bases. Trimming removed 4 bases from V and 6 bases from J; junction bases left unmatched: 14. The CDR3 runs to 17 residues. The germline CDR1 and CDR2 sequences are MNHNS and SASEGT. CDR3 coding DNA: TGTGCCAGCAGTGGACCATTCGGACTAGCTATCGCCAATGAGCAGTTCTTC. Encoded protein: CASSGPFGLAIANEQFF.

With respect to this clone: A junction end diverges from the germline sequence, so it may reflect a read error. The gene calls are TRBV5-4 and TRBJ2-3, with D possibly TRBD1 on 6 matching bases. The CDR3 is 13 amino acids. Germline CDR1 and CDR2: SGHNT and YYREEE (reference sequence). Here the CDR3 DNA reads TGTGCCAGCGGCCAGGGAGAGGGGGATACACAGTATTTT. Its protein product is CASGQGEGDTQYF.

The chain employs TRBV7-3 and TRBJ2-1; 7 nucleotides match TRBD1. The germline V gene has CDR1 SGHTA and CDR2 FQGTGA. The trim removed 5 bases at V and 10 bases at J, leaving 8 bases unmatched. The CDR3 loop spans 13 amino acids. CDR3: CASSPGQALEQFF. CDR3 sequence (DNA): TGTGCCAGCAGCCCTGGACAGGCCCTCGAGCAGTTCTTC.